Presented here are 17 T cell receptor beta chains from one specimen sequenced in a study of control samples from healthy donors and cancer patients. The method was immunoSEQ multiplex PCR; TCRdb's version includes in-frame clones alone and lacks a portion of them. The data show some 410,000 clones, about 93% seen once. The sequencing input was PBMCs. These receptors all come from a man in his forties or fifties with head and neck cancer.

This clone was found once. This rearrangement joins TRBV7-9 to TRBJ2-2; D gene unclear. CDR3 length: 10 residues. Germline assignment: CDR1 SEHNR and CDR2 FQNEAQ (reference sequence). V lost 5 bases, J lost 8 bases, and 3 bases lay in between. CDR3 amino acids: CASSPGELFF. In DNA form, the CDR3 reads TGTGCCAGCAGCCCGGGGGAGCTGTTTTTT.

This rearrangement joins TRBV30 to TRBJ1-2, with a weak D call TRBD1 (6 bases). Germline V gene sequence: CDR1 GTSNPN, CDR2 SVGIG (reference sequence). V was cut by 0 bases and J by 0 bases, with 8 bases left in between. CDR3 length equals 14 residues. The chain's CDR3 is CAWSVQGPNYGYTF. CDR3 nucleotide sequence: TGTGCCTGGAGTGTACAGGGACCTAACTATGGCTACACCTTC.

The chain recombines TRBV11-2 with TRBJ2-2; D possibly corresponds to TRBD1 (6 bases). Trimming cost V 5 bases and J 7 bases, with 17 bases left between them. The CDR3 runs 15 residues. CDR1 SGHAT and CDR2 FQNNGV come from the germline V gene. The CDR3 protein is CASSPGRGRGGELFF. The CDR3 nucleotides read TGTGCCAGCAGCCCAGGCAGGGGCCGGGGCGGGGAGCTGTTTTTT.

The chain carries TRBV11-3 and TRBJ1-3; the match to TRBD1 covers 7 bases. J was trimmed by 1 base and V by 4 bases; bases with no gene match: 4. Germline-derived CDR1 and CDR2 are SGHNT and YENEEA. This CDR3 comprises 15 residues. The CDR3 reads CASSSTGASGNTIYF. CDR3 coding DNA: TGTGCCAGCAGCTCCACAGGGGCATCTGGAAACACCATATATTTT.

V usage is TRBV23-1 and J usage is TRBJ2-1, with TRBD1 as a possible D gene (5 bases). TRBV23-1 is reported as an ORF; its role is uncertain. V lost 8 bases and J lost 6, with 23 bases in between. CDR3 size: 16 residues. CDR3 in amino acids: CASPVFRVPYLNEQFF. CDR3 DNA: TGCGCCAGCCCCGTCTTCAGGGTACCATATCTCAATGAGCAGTTCTTC.

This chain links TRBV9 with TRBJ2-3; TRBD2 matches 12 bases. Germline assignment: CDR1 SGDLS and CDR2 YYNGEE. Trimming cost V 0 bases and J 7 bases; bases outside gene matches: 15. CDR3 length equals 19 residues. The CDR3 protein is CASSVGASGRARVLYTQYF. CDR3 DNA sequence: TGTGCCAGCAGCGTAGGAGCTAGCGGGAGGGCCCGGGTGTTGTATACGCAGTATTTT.

The chain is built from TRBV5-1 and TRBJ2-7, with 10 bases that match TRBD2. This CDR3 is 16 amino acids long. V gave up 0 bases and J gave up 2 bases; unmatched junction bases: 5. Per the germline V gene, CDR1 is SGHRS and CDR2 is YFSETQ. The CDR3 DNA is TGCGCCAGCAGCTTGGGGGTAGCGGGAGGTACCTACGAGCAGTACTTC. Translation gives CASSLGVAGGTYEQYF.

This clone is a singleton in its sample. The chain combines TRBV28 with TRBJ2-7, with unresolved D. CDR3 length equals 13 residues. Germline CDR1 reads MDHEN; CDR2 reads SYDVKM. V shed 6 bases and J shed 6 bases, with 15 bases lying between them. CDR3 region: CASRPPGRFEQYF. The CDR3 DNA sequence: TGTGCCAGCAGGCCACCTGGGCGCTTCGAGCAGTACTTC.

This clone showed up just once. The V gene is TRBV5-1, the J gene TRBJ2-1; 11 bases map to TRBD2. V shed 0 bases, J shed 5 bases, and the junction held 4 bases outside the gene matches. Germline V gives CDR1 SGHRS, CDR2 YFSETQ. The CDR3 runs to 16 residues. CDR3 DNA: TGCGCCAGCAGCTTGGTAACTAGCGGGAGCAACAATGAGCAGTTCTTC. Residues: CASSLVTSGSNNEQFF. Using reference TRBV5-1 and TRBJ2-1 for the parts outside the CDR3, the full variable domain is KAGVTQTPRYLIKTRGQQVTLSCSPISGHRSVSWYQQTPGQGLQFLFEYFSETQRNKGNFPGRFSGRQFSNSRSEMNVSTLELGDSALYLCASSLVTSGSNNEQFFGPGTRLTVL.

The chain carries TRBV12-3 or TRBV12-4 and TRBJ1-1; D unresolved. Trimming cost V 2 bases and J 7 bases, with 5 bases left between them. This CDR3 region has 11 residues. CDR3 sequence reads: CASSLSVEAFF. CDR3 nucleotides: TGTGCCAGCAGTTTATCGGTTGAAGCTTTCTTT.

This sequence joins TRBV21-1 and TRBJ1-4. TRBV21-1 is designated a pseudogene. The CDR3 runs to 14 residues. The CDR3 DNA is TGTGCCAGCAGCAAAGTGAGCGGGGGGCGGAAACTGTTTTTT. Residues: CASSKVSGGRKLFF.

This rearrangement joins TRBV5-4 to TRBJ2-5, with D possibly TRBD2 on 6 matching bases. V lost 1 base, J lost 2 bases, and 9 bases lay in between. Germline assignment: CDR1 SGHNT and CDR2 YYREEE (reference sequence). The CDR3 is 14 amino acids. The CDR3 DNA reads as TGTGCCAGCAGCTTGAGTGGGAGGCAAGAGACCCAGTACTTC. Protein product: CASSLSGRQETQYF. Full variable domain (outside the CDR3, taken from reference TRBV5-4 and TRBJ2-5): ETGVTQSPTHLIKTRGQQVTLRCSSQSGHNTVSWYQQALGQGPQFIFQYYREEENGRGNFPPRFSGLQFPNYSSELNVNALELDDSALYLCASSLSGRQETQYFGPGTRLLVL.

The V and J genes are TRBV9 and TRBJ2-3, with a tentative D call TRBD1 (6 bases). The length of the CDR3 is 15 residues. Germline CDR1 SGDLS, CDR2 YYNGEE. Trimming pared 3 bases from V and 3 bases from J, leaving 14 bases between. CDR3 bases: TGTGCCAGCAGCGAACAGGGAGTTGAGACAGATACGCAGTATTTT. This codes for CASSEQGVETDTQYF.

The chain recombines TRBV3-1 (or the pseudogene TRBV3-2) with TRBJ2-3, with D maybe TRBD2 (6 bases). This CDR3 has 15 residues. Trimming cost V 0 bases and J 0 bases, with 7 bases left between them. From germline, CDR1 is LGHDT and CDR2 YNNKEL (reference sequence). CDR3 DNA sequence: TGTGCCAGCAGCCAAGATCGGGGGAGCACAGATACGCAGTATTTT. It yields the protein CASSQDRGSTDTQYF.

The genes are TRBV28 and TRBJ2-7, with 12 bases lining up with TRBD2. The CDR3 sequence is 18 residues long. The germline gives CDR1 MDHEN, CDR2 SYDVKM. The V and J ends lost 7 bases and 1 base, in that order; junction bases with no gene match: 14. DNA of the CDR3: TGTGCCAGCATCTTAAACTCGGGACTAGCGGGTGTTTCCTACGAGCAGTACTTC. Amino acids: CASILNSGLAGVSYEQYF.

This clone was detected a few times. The genes are TRBV2 and TRBJ2-7, with a weak D call TRBD2 (5 bases). There are 15 residues in the CDR3. Trimming cost V 0 bases and J 0 bases, with 9 bases left between them. Germline CDR1 reads SNHLY; CDR2 reads FYNNEI. The CDR3, as DNA: TGTGCCAGCAGTGAAGCGAGGGTCCTCTCCTACGAGCAGTACTTC. Protein sequence: CASSEARVLSYEQYF.

This rearrangement joins TRBV6-5 to TRBJ1-2, with TRBD1 identical over 7 bases. Germline lookup yields CDR1 MNHEY and CDR2 SVGAGI. CDR3 length equals 14 residues. Trimming took 7 bases from V and 1 from J; bases not matched to a gene: 6. CDR3 protein: CASIGTANNYGYTF. The CDR3 region has the DNA TGTGCCAGCATTGGGACAGCCAATAACTATGGCTACACCTTC.